One and the same sample provided the 11 T cell receptor beta chains below, sequenced in a study of quantifying T cell responses using KT2 cells. The wider study: Reverse transcription used primers in the TCR alpha and beta constant regions.

An oligo carrying a UMI was ligated to the cDNA 3' end. The first PCR ran three to four cycles with an equimolar RC1.1 and RC1.2 beta primer mix. TCRdb fed the UMI-ligation and nested PCR reads into MiXCR, producing one record per CDR3 protein. In the table there are about 30,000 distinct CDR3 sequences, approximately 6.8% of which are singletons. The sequenced material came from PBMCs spiked with cells of the T cell clone KT2. These receptor sequences come from a human donor.

Remarks on this clonotype: A much more abundant neighbour one base away suggests this may be a read error. The conserved closing phenylalanine or tryptophan is absent in this CDR3, likely reflecting a read error. This rearrangement joins TRBV14 to TRBJ2-3; D is unresolved. Germline V gene lookup returns CDR1 SGHDN and CDR2 FVKESK. The CDR3 loop spans 14 amino acids. Trimming took 0 bases from V and 7 from J, leaving 11 bases between them. The CDR3 loop is CASSQDLIRNTQYY. DNA for the CDR3: TGTGCCAGCAGCCAAGATTTAATCCGGAATACGCAGTATTAT.

This clonotype was counted many times. The chain joins TRBV2 to TRBJ2-1, with D maybe TRBD2 (5 bases). This CDR3 is built from 14 residues. Per germline, CDR1 SNHLY and CDR2 FYNNEI. Deletions cut 7 bases from V and 7 bases from J, with 17 bases between. CDR3 sequence reads: CASIATGSGNEQFF. CDR3 DNA: TGTGCCAGCATCGCCACGGGGTCGGGTAATGAGCAGTTCTTC.

A word on this clonotype: A much larger clone lies one base from this, so it may be a read error. V is TRBV7-8 and J is TRBJ2-7; D remains ambiguous. Germline V CDR1 and CDR2: SGHVS, FQNEAQ. The CDR3 has 13 amino acids. The CDR3 region has the DNA TGTGCCAGCAGCTTAGCCTCTTCCTACGAGCAGCACTTC. Encoded protein: CASSLASSYEQHF.

This clonotype was picked up a small number of times. The chain recombines TRBV20-1 with TRBJ2-7; D may be TRBD1 (6 bases). This CDR3 region has 13 residues. In germline, CDR1 is DFQATT, CDR2 SNEGSKA (reference sequence). V lost 7 bases and J 3 bases, leaving 16 bases between the germline ends. The CDR3 here is CSVQGRRDYEQYF. The CDR3 nucleotides are TGCAGTGTCCAGGGGCGGCGAGACTACGAGCAGTACTTC.

Only a few counts were recorded for this clonotype. J is TRBJ2-1 and V is TRBV6-2 or TRBV6-3; D perhaps matches TRBD1 (6 bases). Trimming removed 2 bases from V and 3 bases from J, with 23 bases in between. The germline V gene encodes CDR1 MNHEY and CDR2 SVGEGT. CDR3 length equals 19 residues. The DNA for the CDR3 is TGTGCCAGCAGTTACAATAGCCGGGCGAGCCCCAGGGGCTACAATGAGCAGTTCTTC. Translation gives CASSYNSRASPRGYNEQFF.

At least ten counts were recorded for this clonotype. The chain joins TRBV5-4 to TRBJ1-1; D perhaps matches TRBD1 (5 bases). Trimming stripped 3 bases from V and 5 bases from J, with 14 bases between. This CDR3 is built from 14 residues. Germline V gene sequence: CDR1 SGHNT, CDR2 YYREEE (reference sequence). The CDR3 protein is CASSSGGGWTEAFF. The CDR3 region has the DNA TGTGCCAGCAGCTCCGGTGGGGGGTGGACTGAAGCTTTCTTT.

The chain is built from TRBV18 and TRBJ1-5, with 11 bases aligning to TRBD1. V trimming: 1 base; J trimming: 8 bases; junction bases outside the gene matches: 1. The germline gives CDR1 KGHSH, CDR2 LQKENI. The CDR3 covers 14 residues. The CDR3: CASSPQGQGEPQHF. The CDR3 DNA reads TGTGCCAGCTCACCACAGGGACAGGGGGAGCCCCAGCATTTT. The full variable domain, in which reference TRBV18 and TRBJ1-5 provide the parts outside the CDR3, is NAGVMQNPRHLVRRRGQEARLRCSPMKGHSHVYWYRQLPEEGLKFMVYLQKENIIDESGMPKERFSAEFPKEGPSILRIQQVVRGDSAAYFCASSPQGQGEPQHFGDGTRLSIL.

In the case of this clonotype: This may come from a read error, since a much larger clone is one base off. This chain joins TRBV5-5 and TRBJ2-7; D ambiguous. This CDR3 spans 13 amino acids. Trimming removed 3 bases at V and 4 bases at J, with 11 bases between. Germline values: CDR1 SGHKS, CDR2 YYEKEE (reference sequence). CDR3 in amino acids: CASSWVSGYEQYF. The DNA of the CDR3 is TGTGCCAGCAGCTGGGTCAGTGGATACGAGCAGTACTTC. The full variable domain, its missing parts supplied by reference TRBV5-5 and TRBJ2-7, is DAGVTQSPTHLIKTRGQQVTLRCSPISGHKSVSWYQQVLGQGPQFIFQYYEKEERGRGNFPDRFSARQFPNYSSELNVNALLLGDSALYLCASSWVSGYEQYFGPGTRLTVT.

This clonotype was detected ten times or more. The J gene is TRBJ2-3, the V gene TRBV4-3; D tentatively fits TRBD1 or TRBD2 (6 bases each). CDR1 is LGHNA and CDR2 is YSLEER in the germline V gene. The CDR3 is made up of 16 amino acids. V lost 1 base to trimming and J lost 3 bases, with 14 bases between them. For the CDR3, the DNA is TGCGCCAGCAGCCAAGCGAGGGGGGCGGAAACAGATACGCAGTATTTT. As protein: CASSQARGAETDTQYF.

With regard to this clonotype: A read error may explain this, as a much larger clone is one base away. This sequence joins TRBV10-2 and TRBJ2-1; 10 bases map to TRBD2. The CDR3 has 15 amino acids. CDR1 is WSHSY and CDR2 is SAAADI in the germline V gene. The CDR3: CASRLAGSSYNEQLF. The DNA of the CDR3 is TGCGCCAGCAGACTAGCGGGAAGCTCCTACAATGAGCAGCTCTTC.

This sequence joins TRBV12-3 or TRBV12-4 and TRBJ1-5; 7 nucleotides match TRBD1. This CDR3 spans 14 amino acids. V gave up 5 bases and J gave up 6 bases; unmatched junction bases: 7. The CDR3 nucleotides are TGTGCCAGCAGTCGACAGGGTTACGGTCAGCCCCAGCATTTT. Amino acids: CASSRQGYGQPQHF.